This T cell receptor (beta chain) is from a study of cytomegalovirus exposure and HLA in healthy donors. In the PCR, 60 Vbeta and 13 Jbeta primers were used. Some clones are missing from TCRdb's copy, which holds only in-frame ones; the method was immunoSEQ multiplex PCR. The sample consists of around 130,000 clones, approximately 91% of them appearing once. Whole-study results and caveats: Reportedly, TCR beta sequences accurately predicted HLA-A and HLA-B alleles in most subjects.

A remark on this clone: Its antigen is undetermined.

This CDR3 region has 13 residues. CDR1 and CDR2 from the germline V gene are SGHAT and FQDESV (reference sequence). The V end was cut by 6 bases, the J end by 6 bases, with 11 bases between. V is TRBV11-1 and J is TRBJ1-4; D is unclear. The receptor was isolated from a woman aged 35 to 49 in good health and CMV-seronegative. The sample consisted of PBMCs. CDR3 region: CASSNQVDEKLFF. In DNA form, the CDR3 reads TGTGCCAGCAGTAACCAGGTTGATGAAAAACTGTTTTTT.